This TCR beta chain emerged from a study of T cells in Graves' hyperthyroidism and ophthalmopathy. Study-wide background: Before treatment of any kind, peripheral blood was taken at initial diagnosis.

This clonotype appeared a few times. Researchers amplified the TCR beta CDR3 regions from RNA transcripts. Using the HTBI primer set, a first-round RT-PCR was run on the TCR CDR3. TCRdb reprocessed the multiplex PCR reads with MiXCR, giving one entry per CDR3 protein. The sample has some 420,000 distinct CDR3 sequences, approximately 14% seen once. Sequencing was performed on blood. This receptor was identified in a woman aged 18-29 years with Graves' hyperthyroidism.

CDR3 nucleotides: TGCAGCGCAAGGGACAGGAACACTGAAGCTTTCTTT. As protein: CSARDRNTEAFF. This chain links TRBV29-1 with TRBJ1-1; TRBD1 agrees at 7 bases. J gave up 1 base and V 7 bases, and 3 bases lay outside the gene matches. Germline-derived CDR1 and CDR2 are SQVTM and ANQGSEA. The CDR3 length is 12 residues. Looking up the rest from reference TRBV29-1 and TRBJ1-1 gives the full variable domain: SAVISQKPSRDICQRGTSLTIQCQVDSQVTMMFWYRQQPGQSLTLIATANQGSEATYESGFVIDKFPISRPNLTFSTLTVSNMSPEDSSIYLCSARDRNTEAFFGQGTRLTVV.